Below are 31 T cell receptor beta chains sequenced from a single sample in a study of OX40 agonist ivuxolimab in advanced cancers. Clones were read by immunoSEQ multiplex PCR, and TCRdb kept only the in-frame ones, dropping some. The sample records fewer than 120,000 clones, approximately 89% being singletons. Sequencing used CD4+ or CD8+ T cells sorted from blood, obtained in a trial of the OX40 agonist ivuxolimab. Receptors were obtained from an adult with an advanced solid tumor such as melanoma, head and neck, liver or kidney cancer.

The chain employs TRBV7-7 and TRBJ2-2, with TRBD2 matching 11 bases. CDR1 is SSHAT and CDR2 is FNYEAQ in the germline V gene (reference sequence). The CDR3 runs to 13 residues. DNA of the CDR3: TGTGCTAGCGGGGGGGCGGACACCGGGGAGCTGTTTTTT. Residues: CASGGADTGELFF. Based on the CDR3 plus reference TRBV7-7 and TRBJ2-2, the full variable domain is GAGVSQSPRYKVTKRGQDVTLRCDPISSHATLYWYQQALGQGPEFLTYFNYEAQPDKSGLPSDRFSAERPEGSISTLTIQRTEQRDSAMYRCASGGADTGELFFGEGSRLTVL.

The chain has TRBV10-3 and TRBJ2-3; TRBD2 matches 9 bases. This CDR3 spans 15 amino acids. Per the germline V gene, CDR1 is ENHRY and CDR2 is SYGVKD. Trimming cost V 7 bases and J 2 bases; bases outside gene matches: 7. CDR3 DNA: TGTGCCATCAAAGGAGCGGGAGGCTCCACAGATACGCAGTATTTT. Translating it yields CAIKGAGGSTDTQYF.

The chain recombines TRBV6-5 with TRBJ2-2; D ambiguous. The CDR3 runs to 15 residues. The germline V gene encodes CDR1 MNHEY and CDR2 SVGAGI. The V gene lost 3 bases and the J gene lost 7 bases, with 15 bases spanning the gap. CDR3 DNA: TGTGCCAGCAGTTATTCTCAGGCCTCCATCGGGGAGCTGTTTTTT. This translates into CASSYSQASIGELFF.

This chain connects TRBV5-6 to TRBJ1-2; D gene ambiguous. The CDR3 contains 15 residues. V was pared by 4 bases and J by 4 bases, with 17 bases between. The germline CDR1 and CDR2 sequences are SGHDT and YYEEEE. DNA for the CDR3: TGTGCCAGCAGCGTGATCCGGGAGGTTAGCTATGGCTACACCTTC. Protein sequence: CASSVIREVSYGYTF.

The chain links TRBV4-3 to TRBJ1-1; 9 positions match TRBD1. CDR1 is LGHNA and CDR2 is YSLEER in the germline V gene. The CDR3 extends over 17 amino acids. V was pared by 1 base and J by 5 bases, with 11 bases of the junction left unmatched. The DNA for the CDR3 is TGCGCCAGCAGCCAAGGGTATACAGGGGGCGCGGAGACTGAAGCTTTCTTT. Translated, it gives CASSQGYTGGAETEAFF.

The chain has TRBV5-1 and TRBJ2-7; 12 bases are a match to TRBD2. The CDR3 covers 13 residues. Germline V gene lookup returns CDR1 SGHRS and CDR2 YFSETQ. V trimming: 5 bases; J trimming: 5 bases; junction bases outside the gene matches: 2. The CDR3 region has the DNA TGCGCCAGCAGGAGACTAGCGGGAGACGAGCAGTACTTC. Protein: CASRRLAGDEQYF. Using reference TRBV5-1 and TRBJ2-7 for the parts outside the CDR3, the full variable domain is KAGVTQTPRYLIKTRGQQVTLSCSPISGHRSVSWYQQTPGQGLQFLFEYFSETQRNKGNFPGRFSGRQFSNSRSEMNVSTLELGDSALYLCASRRLAGDEQYFGPGTRLTVT.

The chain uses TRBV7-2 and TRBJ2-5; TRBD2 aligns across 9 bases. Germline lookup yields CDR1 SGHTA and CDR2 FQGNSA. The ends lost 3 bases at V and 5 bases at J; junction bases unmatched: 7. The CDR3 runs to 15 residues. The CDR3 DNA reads TGTGCCAGCAGCTTTTCCCTAGCGGGGACGGAGACCCAGTACTTC. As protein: CASSFSLAGTETQYF.

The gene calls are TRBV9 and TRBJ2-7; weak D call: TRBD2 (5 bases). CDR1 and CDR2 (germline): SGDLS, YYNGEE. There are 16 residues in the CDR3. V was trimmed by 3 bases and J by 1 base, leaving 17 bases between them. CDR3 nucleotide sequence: TGTGCCAGCAGCGACCCCGGAACGGGGATTTCCTACGAGCAGTACTTC. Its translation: CASSDPGTGISYEQYF.

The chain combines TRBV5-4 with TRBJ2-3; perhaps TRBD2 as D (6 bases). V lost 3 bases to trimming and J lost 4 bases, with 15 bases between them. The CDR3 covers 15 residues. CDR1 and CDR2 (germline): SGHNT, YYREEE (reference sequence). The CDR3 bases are TGTGCCAGCAGCTCGCCGGGACTGGCATCAGATACGCAGTATTTT. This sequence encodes CASSSPGLASDTQYF. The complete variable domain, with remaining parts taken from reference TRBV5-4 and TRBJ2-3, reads ETGVTQSPTHLIKTRGQQVTLRCSSQSGHNTVSWYQQALGQGPQFIFQYYREEENGRGNFPPRFSGLQFPNYSSELNVNALELDDSALYLCASSSPGLASDTQYFGPGTRLTVL.

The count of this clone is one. The CDR3 nucleotides are TGTGCCAGCTCACCTCGGACTAGCGGTGTTCAGGAGACCCAGTACTTC. This codes for CASSPRTSGVQETQYF. The chain joins TRBV18 to TRBJ2-5, with 10 positions matching TRBD2. CDR3 length equals 16 residues. V lost 3 bases to trimming and J lost 5 bases; unmatched junction nucleotides: 9. CDR1 is KGHSH, CDR2 LQKENI, per germline. Complete variable domain (other parts from reference TRBV18 and TRBJ2-5): NAGVMQNPRHLVRRRGQEARLRCSPMKGHSHVYWYRQLPEEGLKFMVYLQKENIIDESGMPKERFSAEFPKEGPSILRIQQVVRGDSAAYFCASSPRTSGVQETQYFGPGTRLLVL.

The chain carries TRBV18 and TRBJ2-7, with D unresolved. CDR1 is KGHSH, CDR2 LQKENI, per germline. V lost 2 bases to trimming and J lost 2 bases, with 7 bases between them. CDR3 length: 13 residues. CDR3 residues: CASSPEDTYEQYF. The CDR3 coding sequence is TGTGCCAGCTCACCAGAGGATACCTACGAGCAGTACTTC.

In DNA form, the CDR3 reads TGCGCCAGCAGCCAAAAAGGGGGACAGGGTTCATCTGGATCCCTCCACTTT. This sequence encodes CASSQKGGQGSSGSLHF. This chain joins TRBV4-3 and TRBJ1-6, with 9 bases that match TRBD1. The CDR3 sequence is 17 residues long. Trimming at V came to 2 bases and at J to 14 bases, leaving 16 bases not matched to a gene. CDR1 and CDR2 from the germline V gene are LGHNA and YSLEER.

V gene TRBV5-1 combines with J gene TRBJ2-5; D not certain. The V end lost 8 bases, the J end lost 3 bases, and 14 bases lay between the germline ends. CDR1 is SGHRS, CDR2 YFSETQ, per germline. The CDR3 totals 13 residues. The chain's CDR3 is CASTGLLEETQYF. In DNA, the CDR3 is TGCGCCAGTACCGGGCTCTTGGAAGAGACCCAGTACTTC.

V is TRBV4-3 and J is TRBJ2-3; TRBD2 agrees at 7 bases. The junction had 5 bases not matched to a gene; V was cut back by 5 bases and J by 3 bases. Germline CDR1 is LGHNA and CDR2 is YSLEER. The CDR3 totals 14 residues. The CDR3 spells CASSISGETDTQYF. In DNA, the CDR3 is TGCGCCAGCAGCATAAGCGGGGAAACAGATACGCAGTATTTT.

The CDR3 here is CASSSHGTSGSRYTQYF. As DNA, the CDR3 is TGTGCCAGCAGCTCACATGGGACTAGCGGGAGTCGTTATACGCAGTATTTT. This chain joins TRBV7-9 and TRBJ2-3, with 14 nucleotides matching TRBD2. The V gene end was trimmed by 4 bases and the J gene end by 7 bases; junction bases not matched to a gene: 10. Looked up from germline, CDR1 is SEHNR and CDR2 is FQNEAQ (reference sequence). This CDR3 is built from 17 residues. Based on the CDR3 plus reference TRBV7-9 and TRBJ2-3, the full variable domain is DTGVSQNPRHKITKRGQNVTFRCDPISEHNRLYWYRQTLGQGPEFLTYFQNEAQLEKSRLLSDRFSAERPKGSFSTLEIQRTEQGDSAMYLCASSSHGTSGSRYTQYFGPGTRLTVL.

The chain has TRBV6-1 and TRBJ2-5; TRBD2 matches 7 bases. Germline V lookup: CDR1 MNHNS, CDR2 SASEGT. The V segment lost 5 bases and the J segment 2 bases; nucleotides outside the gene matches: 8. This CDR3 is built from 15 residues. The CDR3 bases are TGTGCCAGCAGTCTGATCTCTAGCGGACAAGAGACCCAGTACTTC. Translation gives CASSLISSGQETQYF.

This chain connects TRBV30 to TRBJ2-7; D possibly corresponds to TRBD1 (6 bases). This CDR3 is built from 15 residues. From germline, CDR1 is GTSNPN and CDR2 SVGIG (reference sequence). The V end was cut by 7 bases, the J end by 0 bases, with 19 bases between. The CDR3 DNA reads TGTGCCTTGAACCGCCGGGACATCCACTCCTACGAGCAGTACTTC. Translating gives CALNRRDIHSYEQYF.

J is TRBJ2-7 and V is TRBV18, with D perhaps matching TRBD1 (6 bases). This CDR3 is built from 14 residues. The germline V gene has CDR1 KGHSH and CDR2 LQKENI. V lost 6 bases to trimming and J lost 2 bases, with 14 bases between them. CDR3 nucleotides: TGTGCCAGCTCCCTCACAGGGAACGCCTACGAGCAGTACTTC. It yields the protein CASSLTGNAYEQYF.

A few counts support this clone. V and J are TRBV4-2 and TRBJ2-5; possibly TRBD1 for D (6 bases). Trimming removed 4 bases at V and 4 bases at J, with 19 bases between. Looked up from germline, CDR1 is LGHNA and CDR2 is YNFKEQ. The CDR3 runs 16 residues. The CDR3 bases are TGTGCCAGCAGCCGAGAGGCTTTTGGGGGCGGAGAGACCCAGTACTTC. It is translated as CASSREAFGGGETQYF.

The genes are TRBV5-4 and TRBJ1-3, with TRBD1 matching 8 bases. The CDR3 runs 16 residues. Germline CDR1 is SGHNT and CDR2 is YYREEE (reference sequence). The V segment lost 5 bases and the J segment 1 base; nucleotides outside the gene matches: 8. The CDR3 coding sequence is TGTGCCAGCAGTTTGCAGGGGGCAAGATCTGGAAACACCATATATTTT. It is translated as CASSLQGARSGNTIYF.

CDR3 DNA: TGTGCCAGCAGTCTCGGGACAGGGGGGCTGCCCCAGCATTTT. This encodes CASSLGTGGLPQHF. The chain is built from TRBV28 and TRBJ1-5, with 11 bases fitting TRBD1. The CDR3 contains 14 residues. CDR1 and CDR2 from the germline V gene are MDHEN and SYDVKM. With 5 bases clipped from V and 9 bases from J, the junction kept 6 bases outside the gene matches.

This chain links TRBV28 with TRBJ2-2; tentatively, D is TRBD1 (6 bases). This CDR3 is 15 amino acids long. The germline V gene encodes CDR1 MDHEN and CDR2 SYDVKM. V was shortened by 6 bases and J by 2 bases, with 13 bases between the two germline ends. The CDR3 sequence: CASRVDRYNTGELFF. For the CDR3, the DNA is TGTGCCAGCAGGGTCGACAGGTATAACACCGGGGAGCTGTTTTTT. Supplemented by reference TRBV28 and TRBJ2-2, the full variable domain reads DVKVTQSSRYLVKRTGEKVFLECVQDMDHENMFWYRQDPGLGLRLIYFSYDVKMKEKGDIPEGYSVSREKKERFSLILESASTNQTSMYLCASRVDRYNTGELFFGEGSRLTVL.

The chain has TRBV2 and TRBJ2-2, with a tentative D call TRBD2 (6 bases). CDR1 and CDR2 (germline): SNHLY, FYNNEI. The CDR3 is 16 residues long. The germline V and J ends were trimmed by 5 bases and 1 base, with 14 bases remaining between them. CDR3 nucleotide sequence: TGTGCCAGCAGTTCTTTAGCGGCCGGGAACACCGGGGAGCTGTTTTTT. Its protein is CASSSLAAGNTGELFF. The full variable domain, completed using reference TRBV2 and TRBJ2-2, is EPEVTQTPSHQVTQMGQEVILRCVPISNHLYFYWYRQILGQKVEFLVSFYNNEISEKSEIFDDQFSVERPDGSNFTLKIRSTKLEDSAMYFCASSSLAAGNTGELFFGEGSRLTVL.

CDR3 loop: CASSPAGGIDSGNTIYF. The CDR3 DNA follows: TGTGCCAGCAGTCCAGCGGGGGGGATAGACTCTGGAAACACCATATATTTT. The V call is TRBV28, the J call TRBJ1-3; tentatively, D is TRBD1 (5 bases). The CDR3 sequence is 17 residues long. The ends were cut back, 5 bases at V and 0 bases at J, with 17 bases in the middle. Germline V CDR1 and CDR2: MDHEN, SYDVKM.

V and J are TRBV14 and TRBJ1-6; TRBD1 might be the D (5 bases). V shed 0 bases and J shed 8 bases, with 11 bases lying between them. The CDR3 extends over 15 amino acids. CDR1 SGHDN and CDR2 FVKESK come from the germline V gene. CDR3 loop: CASSQDLGGYSPLHF. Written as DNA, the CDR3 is TGTGCCAGCAGCCAAGATCTGGGGGGATATTCACCCCTCCACTTT.

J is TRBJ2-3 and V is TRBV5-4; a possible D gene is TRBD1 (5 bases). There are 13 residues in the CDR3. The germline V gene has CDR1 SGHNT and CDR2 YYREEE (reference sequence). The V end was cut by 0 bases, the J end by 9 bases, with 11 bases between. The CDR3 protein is CASSLDQPGTQYF. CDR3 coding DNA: TGTGCCAGCAGCTTGGACCAACCAGGGACGCAGTATTTT.

CDR3: CASSHPAQGQGRYYGYTF. The CDR3 DNA sequence: TGTGCCAGCAGCCACCCCGCCCAGGGACAGGGGAGATACTATGGCTACACCTTC. J is TRBJ1-2 and V is TRBV9; TRBD1 matches at 10 bases. With 4 bases clipped from V and 3 bases from J, the junction kept 15 bases outside the gene matches. CDR1 is SGDLS and CDR2 is YYNGEE in the germline V gene. This CDR3 spans 18 amino acids.

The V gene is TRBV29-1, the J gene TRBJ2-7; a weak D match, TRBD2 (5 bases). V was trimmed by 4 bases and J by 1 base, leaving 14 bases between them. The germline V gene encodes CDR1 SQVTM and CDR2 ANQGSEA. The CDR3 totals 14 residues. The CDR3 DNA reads TGCAGCGTTGTAAGAGAGGGAAAGTCCTACGAGCAGTACTTC. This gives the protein CSVVREGKSYEQYF.

This CDR3 reads CATTPGQTNTGELFF. The CDR3 bases are TGTGCCACCACTCCGGGACAGACGAACACCGGGGAGCTGTTTTTT. This chain connects TRBV30 to TRBJ2-2; 7 nucleotides match TRBD1. Germline CDR1 and CDR2: GTSNPN and SVGIG (reference sequence). This CDR3 region has 15 residues. Trimming took 8 bases from V and 0 from J; bases not matched to a gene: 9.

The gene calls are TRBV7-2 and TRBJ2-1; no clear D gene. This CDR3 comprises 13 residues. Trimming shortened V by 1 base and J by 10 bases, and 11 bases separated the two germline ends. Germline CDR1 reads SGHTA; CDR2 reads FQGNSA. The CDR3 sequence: CASSLDSLQEQFF. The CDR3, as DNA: TGTGCCAGCAGCTTAGACTCCCTGCAGGAGCAGTTCTTC.

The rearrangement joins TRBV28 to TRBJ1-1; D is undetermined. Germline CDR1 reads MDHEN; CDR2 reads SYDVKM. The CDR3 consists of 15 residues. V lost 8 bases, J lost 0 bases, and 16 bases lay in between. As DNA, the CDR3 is TGTGCCAGCCGAGGCTTTGGAGTTATGAACACTGAAGCTTTCTTT. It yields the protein CASRGFGVMNTEAFF.